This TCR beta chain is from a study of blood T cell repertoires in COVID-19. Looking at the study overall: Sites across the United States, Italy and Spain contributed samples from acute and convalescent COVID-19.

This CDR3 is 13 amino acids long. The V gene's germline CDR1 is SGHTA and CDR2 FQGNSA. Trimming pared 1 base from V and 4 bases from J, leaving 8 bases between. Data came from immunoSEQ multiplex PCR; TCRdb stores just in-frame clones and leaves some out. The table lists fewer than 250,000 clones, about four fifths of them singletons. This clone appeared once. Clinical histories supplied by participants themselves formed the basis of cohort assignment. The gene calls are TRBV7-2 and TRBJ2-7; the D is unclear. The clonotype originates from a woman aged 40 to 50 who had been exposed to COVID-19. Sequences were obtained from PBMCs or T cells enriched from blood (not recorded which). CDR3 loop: CASSLGAWYEQYF. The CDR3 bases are TGTGCCAGCAGCTTAGGGGCCTGGTACGAGCAGTACTTC.